This T cell receptor (beta chain) was recovered during a study of T cells in Graves' hyperthyroidism and ophthalmopathy. This CDR3 spans 14 amino acids. The germline V and J ends were trimmed by 4 bases and 5 bases, with 15 bases remaining between them. Germline CDR1 and CDR2: SGHKS and YYEKEE (reference sequence). RNA transcripts were the template for amplifying TCR beta CDR3 regions. Initially, a first-round RT-PCR of the TCR CDR3 employed the HTBI primer set. Using its own MiXCR run on the multiplex PCR reads, TCRdb lists one record per CDR3 protein. The profile shows some 320,000 distinct CDR3 sequences, roughly 15% of them singletons. This clonotype was counted many times. Its specificity is not known. Study-wide results and caveats: A model of 13 V-J pairs discriminated ophthalmopathy from stable hyperthyroidism.

Patients showing uncontrolled infection, other autoimmune disease, pregnancy or lactation were ineligible. Clinical symptoms, serum thyroxine and TRAb, thyroid ultrasound and orbital computed tomography together formed the diagnostic basis. The receptor was isolated from a woman between 35 and 50 years old with Graves' ophthalmopathy. V usage is TRBV5-5 and J usage is TRBJ1-1; perhaps TRBD1 as D (6 bases). Sequenced: blood. CDR3 region: CASSPDRHSTEAFF. In DNA form, the CDR3 reads TGTGCCAGCAGCCCCGACAGGCATTCGACTGAAGCTTTCTTT.